What follows describes a single TCR beta chain. Germline V lookup: CDR1 SEHNR, CDR2 FQNEAQ (reference sequence). The length of the CDR3 is 13 residues. The V and J ends lost 0 bases and 4 bases respectively, with 6 bases between them. The data stem from a study of cytomegalovirus exposure and HLA in healthy donors. With 60 Vbeta and 13 Jbeta primers, the PCR was carried out. The method was immunoSEQ multiplex PCR; TCRdb's version includes in-frame clones alone and lacks a portion of them. The sample lists roughly 150,000 clones; roughly 70% were seen once. Sequencing was performed on PBMCs. The rearrangement joins TRBV7-9 to TRBJ1-2; D ambiguous. The source of this sequence is a man in his 60s in good health and CMV-seronegative. CDR3 residues: CASSLAPSYGYTF. For the CDR3, the DNA is TGTGCCAGCAGCTTAGCCCCGAGCTATGGCTACACCTTC.